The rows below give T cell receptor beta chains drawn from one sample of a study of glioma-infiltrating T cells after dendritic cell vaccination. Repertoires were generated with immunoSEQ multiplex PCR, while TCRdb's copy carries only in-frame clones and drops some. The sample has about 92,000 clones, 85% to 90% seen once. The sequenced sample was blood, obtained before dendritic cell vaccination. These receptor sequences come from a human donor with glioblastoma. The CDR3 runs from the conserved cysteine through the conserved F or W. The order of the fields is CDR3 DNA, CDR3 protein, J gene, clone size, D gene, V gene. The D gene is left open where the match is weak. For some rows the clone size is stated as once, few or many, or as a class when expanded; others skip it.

TGTGCCAGCAGTCCAGGACAGGGCTACGAGCAGTACTTC,CASSPGQGYEQYF,TRBJ2-7,NA,TRBD1,TRBV27
TGCGCCAGCAGCTTGGGGACTAGCGGTTTGAGGGAGCAGTACTTC,CASSLGTSGLREQYF,TRBJ2-7,NA,TRBD2,TRBV5-1
TGTGCCAGCAGCGTAGGCTTGGTCGGGGGGACCCTGAACACTGAAGCTTTCTTT,CASSVGLVGGTLNTEAFF,TRBJ1-1,NA,NA,TRBV9
TGTGCCAGCAGCTTAGCGGGCGGGGGGGCCGAGGGCCAGTACTTC,CASSLAGGGAEGQYF,TRBJ2-5,NA,TRBD2,TRBV7-6
TGTGCCAGCAGCCCCACAGGGAATAGCAATCAGCCCCAGCATTTT,CASSPTGNSNQPQHF,TRBJ1-5,NA,NA,TRBV6-5
TGTGCCAGCAGTGCGCTCACCGGAGCTTTCTTT,CASSALTGAFF,TRBJ1-1,NA,NA,TRBV28
TGTGCCAGCAAACCGGGACAGGGAGGCTATGGCTACACCTTC,CASKPGQGGYGYTF,TRBJ1-2,once,TRBD1,TRBV28
TGTGCCAGCAGCTTATTCCCGGTGACAGGGTATTTGGAAGGTATTGGCTACACCTTC,CASSLFPVTGYLEGIGYTF,TRBJ1-2,NA,TRBD1,TRBV7-3
TGTGCCAGTAGGGACGACAGATACGAGCAGTACTTC,CASRDDRYEQYF,TRBJ2-7,NA,NA,TRBV19
TGTGCCAGCAGTTTAGAGGGCAGGGGGCACACTGAAGCTTTCTTT,CASSLEGRGHTEAFF,TRBJ1-1,NA,TRBD1,TRBV28
TGTGCCAGCAGTTTTTCAAGCGACAGGCTGAGGAACGAGCAGTACTTC,CASSFSSDRLRNEQYF,TRBJ2-7,NA,NA,TRBV6-5
TGTGCCAGCAGTTTTGGGCAAAGCAATCAGCCCCAGCATTTT,CASSFGQSNQPQHF,TRBJ1-5,NA,NA,TRBV27
TGTGCCAGTAGTATCCAAGGGGCGATGGGGTATGGCTACACCTTC,CASSIQGAMGYGYTF,TRBJ1-2,NA,NA,TRBV19
TGCGCCAGCAGCCAATACAGATGGACTGAAGCTTTCTTT,CASSQYRWTEAFF,TRBJ1-1,NA,NA,TRBV4-3
TGTGCCAGCAGTCCTCGGGACTTAGCCTACAATGAGCAGTTCTTC,CASSPRDLAYNEQFF,TRBJ2-1,NA,NA,TRBV28
TGTGCCAGCAGCGCGGAAACAGGATTCGCCTACGAGCAGTACTTC,CASSAETGFAYEQYF,TRBJ2-7,NA,NA,TRBV9
TGTGCCAGCAGGGGACACGGAATGGACGAGCAGTACTTC,CASRGHGMDEQYF,TRBJ2-7,NA,NA,TRBV27
TGCGCCAGCAGCCCCGGTAGGCGACAGGGGGTAAACGAGCAGTACTTC,CASSPGRRQGVNEQYF,TRBJ2-7,NA,TRBD1,TRBV5-1
TGTGCCAGCAGCCCAAGCCGAGACGGGAGCTCCTACAATGAGCAGTTCTTC,CASSPSRDGSSYNEQFF,TRBJ2-1,NA,NA,TRBV7-2
TGTGCCAGCAACCACGACAGGGAAGGTTTAGCCCAGCATTTT,CASNHDREGLAQHF,TRBJ1-5,few,TRBD1,TRBV7-9
TGTGCCAGCAGCCAAGGGGACAGCGCTAACTATGGCTACACCTTC,CASSQGDSANYGYTF,TRBJ1-2,NA,TRBD1,TRBV4-2